This T cell receptor (beta chain) came from a study of CD8 T cells in Susac syndrome. Study-wide points: As the study acknowledged, the number of individuals in its TCR sequencing and HLA analysis was relatively small.

Notes on this clonotype: Its antigen is not known.

In blood CD8+ and CD4+ T cells, TCR beta underwent sequencing. In contrast to the negatively isolated CD8+ and CD4+ T cells, TEMRA cells were FACS-enriched. RNA totalling about 0.45 to 1 ug underwent reverse transcription with random hexamers. An immunoSEQ multiplex PCR generated amplified TCR beta CDR3 products spanning 54 Vbeta and 13 Jbeta. Each CDR3 protein gets one entry after TCRdb re-called the immunoSEQ multiplex PCR reads with MiXCR. Of about 200,000 distinct CDR3 sequences listed, about 93% are singletons. The sequence was obtained from a human donor with multiple sclerosis. The material sequenced was CD8+ T cells from PBMCs.

CDR3 protein: CATEDRNPASYGYTF. The CDR3, as DNA: TGTGCCACGGAGGACAGGAACCCCGCAAGTTATGGCTACACCTTC. The V call is TRBV7-9, the J call TRBJ1-2, with 7 positions matching TRBD1. V lost 10 bases and J lost 5; bases outside the gene matches: 16. CDR1 and CDR2 from the germline V gene are SEHNR and FQNEAQ (reference sequence). CDR3 length: 15 residues. Full variable domain (rest looked up from reference TRBV7-9 and TRBJ1-2): DTGVSQNPRHKITKRGQNVTFRCDPISEHNRLYWYRQTLGQGPEFLTYFQNEAQLEKSRLLSDRFSAERPKGSFSTLEIQRTEQGDSAMYLCATEDRNPASYGYTFGSGTRLTVV.